These 26 T cell receptor beta chains share one sample of origin, sequenced in a study of beta chain features in type 1 diabetes. Of the isolated RNA, all was reverse transcribed, and so the sequenced material was expressed TCRB transcripts. Sequencing was performed with immunoSEQ multiplex PCR; in TCRdb, only in-frame clones are kept and a portion is missing. The top ten hold approximately 0.65% of the sample, which has about 140,000 clones, 9% to 10% seen once. The specimen was central memory CD4+ T cells from blood. Receptors were obtained from a middle-aged woman in good health.

V gene TRBV5-8 combines with J gene TRBJ2-5; TRBD2 matches at 13 bases. CDR1 and CDR2 (germline): SGHTS, YDEGEE. Trimming removed 4 bases from V and 5 bases from J; junction bases left unmatched: 8. The CDR3 is made up of 16 amino acids. The CDR3 bases are TGTGCCAGCAGCCCCGGACTAGCGGGGGACGTCGAGACCCAGTACTTC. Its protein is CASSPGLAGDVETQYF.

In its sample, this clone was seen a few times. This chain uses TRBV5-5 with TRBJ2-7, with D unresolved. The germline V and J ends were trimmed by 3 bases and 7 bases, with 17 bases remaining between them. Germline CDR1 is SGHKS and CDR2 is YYEKEE (reference sequence). The CDR3 is 14 amino acids. DNA of the CDR3: TGTGCCAGCAGCTCCTATGGCATCGAGAGGGAGCAGTACTTC. Amino acid sequence: CASSSYGIEREQYF.

This clone was found a few times. This chain joins TRBV5-5 and TRBJ1-1, with 7 bases aligning to TRBD1. CDR3 length equals 16 residues. Germline values: CDR1 SGHKS, CDR2 YYEKEE (reference sequence). J gave up 4 bases and V 3 bases, and 12 bases lay outside the gene matches. The CDR3 coding sequence is TGTGCCAGCAGCTCGTTCCGGGACAGTCTAGGCACTGAAGCTTTCTTT. Translation gives CASSSFRDSLGTEAFF.

The V call is TRBV4-2, the J call TRBJ2-2; 7 bases are shared with TRBD2. Germline-derived CDR1 and CDR2 are LGHNA and YNFKEQ. This CDR3 is 16 amino acids long. Trimming at V came to 3 bases and at J to 3 bases, leaving 7 bases not matched to a gene. The CDR3 DNA follows: TGTGCCAGCAGCCAGAGCCTGGGGGGGGACACCGGGGAGCTGTTTTTT. It translates to CASSQSLGGDTGELFF.

The J gene is TRBJ2-3, the V gene TRBV6-5; 9 bases map to TRBD2. Trimming removed 6 bases from V and 5 bases from J; junction bases left unmatched: 9. CDR3 size: 15 residues. Per germline, CDR1 MNHEY and CDR2 SVGAGI. The DNA for the CDR3 is TGTGCCAGCAGCCAGCGGGGGGCCGAGGGAGATACGCAGTATTTT. It encodes CASSQRGAEGDTQYF.

This clone was recorded many times. V and J are TRBV7-9 and TRBJ1-5; unclear D gene. The CDR3 loop spans 11 amino acids. Germline V gives CDR1 SEHNR, CDR2 FQNEAQ (reference sequence). Between the trimmed V and J ends, which lost 8 bases and 5 bases, there was a span of 7 bases. The CDR3 region has the DNA TGTGCCAGCGGCGGCTATCAGCCCCAGCATTTT. The encoded protein is CASGGYQPQHF.

The chain combines TRBV6-1 with TRBJ1-6, with 8 nucleotides matching TRBD1. V was pared by 4 bases and J by 7 bases, with 9 bases of the junction left unmatched. The CDR3 totals 16 residues. Per germline, CDR1 MNHNS and CDR2 SASEGT. The CDR3 loop is CASSAVDRGLNSPLHF. The CDR3 DNA reads as TGTGCCAGCAGTGCGGTCGACAGGGGACTCAATTCACCCCTCCACTTT.

This clone was recorded a few times. The V call is TRBV19, the J call TRBJ2-7; 9 positions agree with TRBD1. V shed 3 bases and J 4 bases; nucleotides not matched to a gene: 7. The CDR3 contains 15 residues. The germline V gene encodes CDR1 LNHDA and CDR2 SQIVND (reference sequence). For the CDR3, the DNA is TGTGCCAGTAGTATGCCGGGACAGGGTAGGTACGAGCAGTACTTC. As protein: CASSMPGQGRYEQYF.

The CDR3 region has the DNA TGTGCCAGCAGCCTACCTAGCCTCCCGACCCAGTACTTC. Translated, it gives CASSLPSLPTQYF. J is TRBJ2-5 and V is TRBV7-9; perhaps TRBD2 as D (5 bases). Germline-derived CDR1 and CDR2 are SEHNR and FQNEAQ (reference sequence). The CDR3 totals 13 residues. Trimming removed 5 bases at V and 7 bases at J, with 14 bases between.

This chain joins TRBV14 and TRBJ2-3; D is ambiguous. CDR3 length equals 16 residues. The germline CDR1 and CDR2 sequences are SGHDN and FVKESK. Trimming stripped 3 bases from V and 0 bases from J, with 13 bases between. CDR3 nucleotide sequence: TGTGCCAGCAGCCATATCAGGAAATCTAGCACAGATACGCAGTATTTT. This translates into CASSHIRKSSTDTQYF.

The rearrangement links TRBV5-6 to TRBJ2-7; D not resolved. The CDR3 is 11 residues long. Trimming shortened V by 3 bases and J by 3 bases, and 4 bases separated the two germline ends. CDR1 is SGHDT and CDR2 is YYEEEE in the germline V gene. This CDR3 reads CASSSYYEQYF. The DNA of the CDR3 is TGTGCCAGCAGCTCCTACTACGAGCAGTACTTC. Full variable domain (rest looked up from reference TRBV5-6 and TRBJ2-7): DAGVTQSPTHLIKTRGQQVTLRCSPKSGHDTVSWYQQALGQGPQFIFQYYEEEERQRGNFPDRFSGHQFPNYSSELNVNALLLGDSALYLCASSSYYEQYFGPGTRLTVT.

For the CDR3, the DNA is TGTGCCAGCAGTCTCGGACAGGAATACGAGCAGTACTTC. It yields the protein CASSLGQEYEQYF. The V and J genes are TRBV2 and TRBJ2-7; 7 nucleotides align to TRBD1. The CDR3 consists of 13 residues. CDR1 and CDR2 (germline): SNHLY, FYNNEI. V was clipped by 5 bases and J by 4 bases; unmatched bases: 5. Using reference TRBV2 and TRBJ2-7 for the parts outside the CDR3, the full variable domain is EPEVTQTPSHQVTQMGQEVILRCVPISNHLYFYWYRQILGQKVEFLVSFYNNEISEKSEIFDDQFSVERPDGSNFTLKIRSTKLEDSAMYFCASSLGQEYEQYFGPGTRLTVT.

The chain links TRBV7-2 to TRBJ1-1, with D tentatively TRBD1 (5 bases). This CDR3 spans 14 amino acids. V lost 1 base and J lost 2, with 8 bases in between. The V gene's germline CDR1 is SGHTA and CDR2 FQGNSA. This chain's CDR3 is CASSLDRLNTEAFF. The CDR3 DNA sequence: TGTGCCAGCAGCTTAGACAGGTTAAACACTGAAGCTTTCTTT.

The chain uses TRBV2 and TRBJ2-2; D is unclear. V dropped 2 bases and J dropped 6 bases, with 16 bases sitting between them. From germline, CDR1 is SNHLY and CDR2 FYNNEI. The CDR3 has 16 residues. CDR3 residues: CASSEFRQDNAGELFF. Here the CDR3 DNA reads TGTGCCAGCAGTGAATTCCGCCAGGATAATGCCGGGGAGCTGTTTTTT.

J is TRBJ1-5 and V is TRBV18; 8 positions agree with TRBD1. The CDR3 runs to 15 residues. J was trimmed by 4 bases and V by 3 bases; bases with no gene match: 5. CDR1 is KGHSH and CDR2 is LQKENI in the germline V gene. The CDR3 here is CASSPRGQGNQPQHF. The DNA of the CDR3 is TGTGCCAGCTCACCCAGGGGGCAGGGGAATCAGCCCCAGCATTTT.

J is TRBJ2-2 and V is TRBV27; TRBD1 is a possible D gene (6 bases). The V and J ends lost 0 bases and 2 bases respectively, with 7 bases between them. Germline CDR1 is MNHEY and CDR2 is SMNVEV (reference sequence). This CDR3 has 15 amino acids. CDR3 region: CASSLSTGNTGELFF. CDR3 sequence (DNA): TGTGCCAGCAGTTTATCGACAGGAAACACCGGGGAGCTGTTTTTT.

The chain has TRBV7-9 and TRBJ1-2; 8 nucleotides align to TRBD1. CDR3 size: 15 residues. Germline V gene sequence: CDR1 SEHNR, CDR2 FQNEAQ (reference sequence). Trimming took 4 bases from V and 8 from J; bases not matched to a gene: 12. This chain's CDR3 is CASSSRQQGVGGYTF. The CDR3 nucleotides are TGTGCCAGCAGCTCTAGACAACAGGGGGTGGGAGGCTACACCTTC.

This clone was seen more than once but under ten times. This sequence joins TRBV18 and TRBJ2-5; maybe TRBD1 (6 bases). CDR3 length: 14 residues. V was shortened by 1 base and J by 2 bases, with 8 bases between the two germline ends. CDR1 is KGHSH, CDR2 LQKENI, per germline. CDR3 coding DNA: TGTGCCAGCTCACCACTCGACAGGCAAGAGACCCAGTACTTC. It encodes CASSPLDRQETQYF.

The table lists this clone with a few counts. V gene TRBV5-1 combines with J gene TRBJ1-1; the D gene is possibly TRBD1 (6 bases). Trimming cost V 5 bases and J 2 bases, with 10 bases left between them. The CDR3 is made up of 13 amino acids. CDR1 and CDR2 from the germline V gene are SGHRS and YFSETQ. The chain's CDR3 is CASRIQGNTEAFF. The CDR3 DNA sequence: TGCGCCAGCAGGATACAGGGAAACACTGAAGCTTTCTTT. The variable domain in full, completed from reference TRBV5-1 and TRBJ1-1, reads KAGVTQTPRYLIKTRGQQVTLSCSPISGHRSVSWYQQTPGQGLQFLFEYFSETQRNKGNFPGRFSGRQFSNSRSEMNVSTLELGDSALYLCASRIQGNTEAFFGQGTRLTVV.

Only a few counts were recorded for this clone. The gene calls are TRBV7-2 and TRBJ2-5, with 9 bases lining up with TRBD2. Trimming cost V 0 bases and J 1 base; bases outside gene matches: 9. The CDR3 covers 18 residues. Germline V gene sequence: CDR1 SGHTA, CDR2 FQGNSA. CDR3 residues: CASSLALRLAGFQETQYF. The CDR3 DNA sequence: TGTGCCAGCAGCTTAGCGCTCCGGCTAGCGGGGTTCCAAGAGACCCAGTACTTC.

The V call is TRBV6-4, the J call TRBJ2-3, with TRBD1 identical over 7 bases. Germline V CDR1 and CDR2: MRHNA, SNTAGT. Trimming at V came to 2 bases and at J to 12 bases, leaving 5 bases not matched to a gene. The CDR3 has 12 amino acids. The CDR3 sequence: CASSDGTGVQYF. The CDR3 DNA is TGTGCCAGCAGTGACGGAACAGGGGTTCAGTATTTT.

The table lists this clone with a few counts. The V call is TRBV20-1, the J call TRBJ2-7; D is possibly TRBD2 (5 bases). Trimming shortened V by 3 bases and J by 10 bases, and 13 bases separated the two germline ends. Germline CDR1 and CDR2: DFQATT and SNEGSKA (reference sequence). This CDR3 has 11 amino acids. The CDR3 DNA is TGCAGTGCTAGTGATCGGGGTACACAGTACTTC. Residues: CSASDRGTQYF.

V gene TRBV7-9 combines with J gene TRBJ2-1, with a tentative D call TRBD2 (6 bases). Germline V lookup: CDR1 SEHNR, CDR2 FQNEAQ (reference sequence). There are 16 residues in the CDR3. Trimming took 1 base from V and 8 from J, leaving 18 bases between them. DNA of the CDR3: TGTGCCAGCAGCTTAGGCTCAGCATTGGGGGGTGATGAGCAGTTCTTC. This sequence encodes CASSLGSALGGDEQFF.

J is TRBJ2-7 and V is TRBV6-5; 9 nucleotides agree with TRBD2. Germline CDR1 and CDR2: MNHEY and SVGAGI. J was trimmed by 5 bases and V by 0 bases; bases with no gene match: 8. This CDR3 is built from 16 residues. The CDR3 nucleotides read TGTGCCAGCAGTTACTCCGGCGGGGGGGGTCGGGACGAGCAGTACTTC. Amino acids: CASSYSGGGGRDEQYF.

This clone came up a few times. The chain uses TRBV5-1 and TRBJ2-2; 9 bases are a match to TRBD1. The CDR3 loop spans 16 amino acids. Per the germline V gene, CDR1 is SGHRS and CDR2 is YFSETQ. V lost 1 base, J lost 7 bases, and 8 bases stayed unmatched. This CDR3 reads CASSLRVQGAVGELFF. For the CDR3, the DNA is TGCGCCAGCAGCTTGAGGGTACAGGGGGCCGTCGGGGAGCTGTTTTTT.

In its sample, this clone was seen a few times. This chain connects TRBV6-5 to TRBJ1-1; weak D call: TRBD1 (5 bases). The CDR3 has 14 residues. Trimming pared 6 bases from V and 4 bases from J, leaving 15 bases between. Looked up from germline, CDR1 is MNHEY and CDR2 is SVGAGI. The CDR3 region is CASSFGGAATEAFF. DNA of the CDR3: TGTGCCAGCAGCTTCGGGGGAGCAGCCACTGAAGCTTTCTTT.